A single sample is the source of the 9 T cell receptor beta chains below, sequenced in a study of cytomegalovirus exposure and HLA in healthy donors. PCR primers comprised 60 Vbeta and 13 Jbeta primers. Here immunoSEQ multiplex PCR was the method, and the copy in TCRdb shows in-frame clones only, minus some. Among nearly 110,000 clones, around 75% were seen once, and the ten largest hold 2.8%. Material for sequencing was PBMCs. The source of these receptors is a female donor in good health and CMV-seronegative.

CDR3 loop: CASQQISGNTIYF. The CDR3 nucleotides read TGTGCCAGCCAACAGATCTCTGGAAACACCATATATTTT. The chain carries TRBV28 and TRBJ1-3; D unresolved. This CDR3 spans 13 amino acids. The germline V gene has CDR1 MDHEN and CDR2 SYDVKM. The ends were cut back, 8 bases at V and 0 bases at J, with 8 bases in the middle. Complete variable domain (other parts from reference TRBV28 and TRBJ1-3): DVKVTQSSRYLVKRTGEKVFLECVQDMDHENMFWYRQDPGLGLRLIYFSYDVKMKEKGDIPEGYSVSREKKERFSLILESASTNQTSMYLCASQQISGNTIYFGEGSWLTVV.

J is TRBJ2-1 and V is TRBV4-1; 11 bases fit TRBD2. Trimming at V came to 4 bases and at J to 9 bases, leaving 8 bases not matched to a gene. Germline lookup yields CDR1 MGHRA and CDR2 YSYEKL. This CDR3 spans 15 amino acids. The CDR3 is CASSLDPGTSGEQFF. Written as DNA, the CDR3 is TGCGCCAGCAGCCTTGACCCCGGGACTAGCGGTGAGCAGTTCTTC.

The chain has TRBV27 and TRBJ1-6; 9 nucleotides align to TRBD1. From germline, CDR1 is MNHEY and CDR2 SMNVEV (reference sequence). V lost 6 bases, J lost 8 bases, and 5 bases stayed unmatched. The CDR3 runs 14 residues. The CDR3 DNA follows: TGTGCCAGCAGCGAACAGGGGGCATATTCACCCCTCCACTTT. Its translation: CASSEQGAYSPLHF.

The chain carries TRBV27 and TRBJ2-2; 7 bases match TRBD2. CDR1 is MNHEY and CDR2 is SMNVEV in the germline V gene (reference sequence). CDR3 length: 17 amino acids. With 2 bases clipped from V and 5 bases from J, the junction kept 11 bases outside the gene matches. The CDR3 sequence is CASSLGPGPAGTGELFF. Here the CDR3 DNA reads TGTGCCAGCAGTTTAGGGCCGGGACCAGCGGGGACCGGGGAGCTGTTTTTT.

The chain employs TRBV12-5 and TRBJ2-1; TRBD2 aligns across 11 bases. In germline, CDR1 is LGHNT, CDR2 FRNRAP. The J segment lost 5 bases and the V segment lost 4 bases, leaving 13 bases of the junction unmatched. The CDR3 totals 18 residues. The DNA for the CDR3 is TGTGCTAGTGGTTGGATAGCGGGAGGGCCATCAAAAAACAATGAGCAGTTCTTC. Amino acid sequence: CASGWIAGGPSKNNEQFF. Combining the CDR3 with reference TRBV12-5 and TRBJ2-1 gives the whole variable domain DARVTQTPRHKVTEMGQEVTMRCQPILGHNTVFWYRQTMMQGLELLAYFRNRAPLDDSGMPKDRFSAEMPDATLATLKIQPSEPRDSAVYFCASGWIAGGPSKNNEQFFGPGTRLTVL.

A few counts support this clone. V usage is TRBV28 and J usage is TRBJ2-1, with TRBD1 identical over 8 bases. J was trimmed by 2 bases and V by 6 bases; bases with no gene match: 9. Germline CDR1 MDHEN, CDR2 SYDVKM. There are 16 residues in the CDR3. The CDR3 is CASRGGQVFAYNEQFF. In DNA, the CDR3 is TGTGCCAGCAGGGGGGGACAGGTGTTTGCCTACAATGAGCAGTTCTTC.

This clone is a singleton in its sample. This chain joins TRBV5-4 and TRBJ1-2; D is perhaps TRBD1 (5 bases). Trimming removed 4 bases from V and 8 bases from J, with 15 bases in between. The CDR3 has 13 residues. The germline V gene has CDR1 SGHNT and CDR2 YYREEE (reference sequence). The CDR3 DNA sequence: TGTGCCAGCAGCCGGGGGACTGGGATGGGCTACACCTTC. This translates into CASSRGTGMGYTF.

The chain has TRBV6-6 and TRBJ2-5, with D perhaps matching TRBD2 (6 bases). The J call may be mistaken, given a closer DNA end match to TRBJ2-7. The germline gives CDR1 MNHNY, CDR2 SVGAGI (reference sequence). The CDR3 contains 14 residues. CDR3 DNA: TGTGCCAGCAGTTACTCTCCGGGAGTGGACGAGCAGTACTTC. Translation: CASSYSPGVDEQYF.

V usage is TRBV6-1 and J usage is TRBJ2-1, with TRBD2 matching over 7 bases. CDR1 is MNHNS and CDR2 is SASEGT in the germline V gene. The CDR3 extends over 15 amino acids. The junction had 13 bases not matched to a gene; V was cut back by 6 bases and J by 8 bases. CDR3 region: CASREIAGLLDEQFF. CDR3 DNA sequence: TGTGCCAGCAGGGAGATAGCGGGTCTTCTAGATGAGCAGTTCTTC.